A selection of T cell receptor beta chains follows, all from one sample in a study of early T cells in non-severe SARS-CoV-2 infection. TCRdb independently ran MiXCR on the 5' RACE reads; one entry per CDR3 protein. The sample holds about 40,000 distinct CDR3 sequences, 5% to 6.5% seen once. The sample was whole blood. Receptors were obtained from an adult who was a healthcare worker with PCR-confirmed SARS-CoV-2 infection or an uninfected control (not recorded which). The CDR3 runs from the conserved cysteine through the conserved F or W. The D gene is left open where the match is weak. The listing skips clone size in some rows; elsewhere it reads once, few, many or a size class.

V gene: TRBV30
CDR3 length: 14
D gene: NA
clone size: few
J gene: TRBJ1-2
CDR3 protein: CAWSLATASYGYTF
CDR3 DNA: TGTGCCTGGAGTCTCGCCACCGCTTCCTATGGCTACACCTTC

V gene: TRBV24-1
CDR3 length: 17
D gene: TRBD2
clone size: NA
J gene: TRBJ2-5
CDR3 protein: CATSDFSSGRAFETQYF
CDR3 DNA: TGTGCCACCAGTGATTTCTCTAGCGGGAGGGCCTTTGAGACCCAGTACTTC

V gene: TRBV28
CDR3 length: 14
D gene: NA
clone size: many
J gene: TRBJ2-7
CDR3 protein: CASRRSGARGEQYF
CDR3 DNA: TGTGCCAGCCGTCGATCTGGGGCCAGGGGAGAGCAGTACTTC

V gene: TRBV13
CDR3 length: 12
D gene: TRBD1
clone size: few
J gene: TRBJ2-1
CDR3 protein: CASSLRTGKQFF
CDR3 DNA: TGTGCCAGCAGCTTAAGGACAGGTAAACAGTTCTTC

V gene: TRBV7-6
CDR3 length: 15
D gene: TRBD1
clone size: many
J gene: TRBJ2-2
CDR3 protein: CASSPGQGIGGELFF
CDR3 DNA: TGTGCCAGCAGCCCGGGACAGGGTATCGGCGGGGAGCTGTTTTTT

V gene: TRBV7-6
CDR3 length: 12
D gene: NA
clone size: many
J gene: TRBJ2-3
CDR3 protein: CASSLPSYPQYF
CDR3 DNA: TGTGCCAGCAGCTTACCGAGTTACCCCCAGTATTTT

V gene: TRBV5-1
CDR3 length: 15
D gene: TRBD2
clone size: few
J gene: TRBJ2-1
CDR3 protein: CASSLGGSIYNEQFF
CDR3 DNA: TGCGCCAGCAGCTTGGGCGGGAGTATTTACAATGAGCAGTTCTTC

V gene: TRBV3-1
CDR3 length: 15
D gene: NA
clone size: NA
J gene: TRBJ2-7
CDR3 protein: CASSLDRTTYYEQYF
CDR3 DNA: TGTGCCAGCAGTTTAGACAGAACAACCTACTACGAGCAGTACTTC

V gene: TRBV15
CDR3 length: 18
D gene: TRBD2
clone size: many
J gene: TRBJ2-7
CDR3 protein: CATSRGLQVAGESYEQYF
CDR3 DNA: TGTGCCACCAGCAGAGGCCTCCAGGTTGCGGGGGAGAGCTACGAGCAGTACTTC

V gene: TRBV29-1
CDR3 length: 12
D gene: NA
clone size: NA
J gene: TRBJ2-5
CDR3 protein: CSVEGEGETQYF
CDR3 DNA: TGCAGCGTTGAGGGCGAAGGAGAGACCCAGTACTTC

V gene: TRBV7-4
CDR3 length: 17
D gene: TRBD2
clone size: many
J gene: TRBJ2-7
CDR3 protein: CASTPGLAGEGAYEQYF
CDR3 DNA: TGTGCCAGCACCCCGGGACTAGCGGGAGAAGGAGCCTACGAGCAGTACTTC

V gene: TRBV6-6
CDR3 length: 14
D gene: TRBD1
clone size: many
J gene: TRBJ1-3
CDR3 protein: CASSGQGAGNTIYF
CDR3 DNA: TGTGCCAGCAGTGGACAGGGGGCAGGAAACACCATATATTTT

V gene: TRBV20-1
CDR3 length: 12
D gene: NA
clone size: NA
J gene: TRBJ2-7
CDR3 protein: CSASAGNYEQYF
CDR3 DNA: TGCAGTGCTAGTGCGGGAAACTACGAGCAGTACTTC

V gene: TRBV6-5
CDR3 length: 13
D gene: TRBD1
clone size: many
J gene: TRBJ1-1
CDR3 protein: CASRDRANTEAFF
CDR3 DNA: TGTGCCAGCAGGGACAGGGCGAACACTGAAGCTTTCTTT

V gene: TRBV3-1
CDR3 length: 13
D gene: NA
clone size: many
J gene: TRBJ1-2
CDR3 protein: CASSQEASYGYTF
CDR3 DNA: TGTGCCAGCAGCCAGGAGGCCTCCTATGGCTACACCTTC

V gene: TRBV11-3
CDR3 length: 19
D gene: TRBD2
clone size: many
J gene: TRBJ2-2
CDR3 protein: CASRPSPGTSGSVTGELFF
CDR3 DNA: TGTGCCAGCAGGCCTAGTCCCGGGACTAGCGGGAGTGTCACCGGGGAGCTGTTTTTT